This T cell receptor beta chain stems from a study of memory CD4+ T cells and cytomegalovirus serostatus (dated by TCRdb to about 2019). In the study overall: The cohort comprised roughly 35 healthy Belgian adults, 9 CMV seropositive and 24 CMV seronegative. The study sequenced CD4+ memory TCRbeta repertoires of a Belgian cohort with known cytomegalovirus serostatus to replicate a published TCR-based CMV serostatus classifier. The research as a whole found: Only CD4+CD45RO+ memory cells were sequenced, in contrast to the original study, in which naive and memory CD4+ and CD8+ populations were covered. The results were interpreted as suggesting that the CMV-associated TCR signature is mostly present in the CD4+ memory repertoire. A median bootstrapped AUC of around 0.94 with a 95% CI of 0.76-1.00 was achieved on the Belgian cohort by the original-framework classifier. Among the 150 to 200 previously reported CMV-associated TCRbeta sequences, 67 showed up in the CD4+ memory repertoires, with each one found in between one and five individuals. For CMV serostatus prediction, a median bootstrapped AUC of about 0.95 was reached with the original framework, and a median bootstrapped AUC of around 0.9 was reached with a US-trained random forest.

Sequences MNHNY (CDR1) and SVGAGI (CDR2) are obtained from the germline V gene (reference sequence). Here V drops 6 bases and J drops 6 bases, and the junction holds 7 bases not matched to any gene. The CDR3 measures 14 amino acids from cysteine to phenylalanine. Left in the record is the CDR3 DNA by itself, 42 bases read in frame from the first base. Notes on this clone: Its antigen is currently not known. No base qualities exist here, and no much larger clone lies one base off it.

Single viable CD3+CD4+CD8-CD45RO+ cells were sorted as memory CD4+ T cells on a FACSAria II. CMV serostatus was determined with a Roche Elecsys assay detecting serum IgG against CMV pp150, pp28, p38 and p52. Once the samples were thawed, total CD4+ T cells were enriched through positive selection using CD4 magnetic microbeads. The samples came from a different study that was designed specifically to examine the CD4+ T cell memory repertoire. Following standard operating procedures, peripheral blood mononuclear cells were isolated and cryopreserved, while serum was kept at -80 degrees C. The staining relied on CD3-PerCP (BW264/56), CD4-APC (RPA-T4), CD45RO-PE (UCHT1) and CD8-Pacific Orange (3B5) antibodies, and Sytox blue was used to exclude non-viable cells. Genomic DNA was extracted from sorted cells with the Quick-DNA Microprep Kit. Amplification of TCRbeta DNA was done with the immunoSEQ hsTCRbeta kit, following the protocol from the manufacturer. An Illumina MiSeq instrument was used to sequence the TCRbeta libraries. The paper's data handling went like this. Once out-of-frame sequences had been removed, approximately 2,000,000 distinct TCRbeta sequences were left, which works out to an average of roughly 70,000 per individual. Each individual was scored according to the count of around 160 previously reported CMV-associated TCRbeta sequences and the total productive distinct TCRbeta count. A beta-binomial model was reimplemented in Python, and random forests from scikit-learn, run with default parameters, were trained on data from the US cohort. Classifier performance on the Belgian cohort was reported as the median AUC with percentile confidence intervals calculated over 10,000 bootstrap iterations. The table was pulled from immuneACCESS by TCRdb, which kept in-frame rearrangements only. Such tables lose some clones; where checked, under half of the loss comes from unresolved V genes, and the rest has no known cause. Clone size and the V and J calls come from that table; the DNA yielded D and trimming. The sample profile shows about 52,000 clones; around 83% of them were found once. The ten largest clones add up to 1.5% to 2% of the sample.

The specimen was memory CD4+ T cells from blood. This receptor was obtained from an adult in good health and CMV-seropositive. The chain is assembled from TRBV6-6 and TRBJ1-5, and 8 junctional nucleotides match TRBD1. This receptor has the CDR3 CASSPQGDGQPQHF. Read as DNA, the sequence is TGTGCCAGCAGCCCACAGGGGGACGGTCAGCCCCAGCATTTT.